This T cell receptor beta chain is from a study of graft-versus-host responses after intestinal transplantation. Study as a whole: As for transplant type, recipients had multivisceral, liver-intestinal, or isolated intestinal grafts.

This clone was counted only a few times. Its antigen is unknown. Overall study results and limits: GvH clones occurred in recipient marrow; some first appeared in ileum or blood. Allografts of patients with graft-donor T cell macrochimerism showed high graft-versus-host to host-versus-graft clone ratios.

TCRdb's copy holds only in-frame clones and misses some; the assay was immunoSEQ multiplex PCR. The sample carries about 80,000 clones, about 89% recorded once. The sample consisted of unstimulated CD4+ T cells sorted from spleen or lymph node cells, taken before intestinal transplant. The TCR sequence derives from a human donor who received an intestinal transplant.

The CDR3 bases are TGTGCCATCAGTGAGGAGAATCAGCCCCAGCATTTT. Translated, it gives CAISEENQPQHF. The V gene is TRBV10-3, the J gene TRBJ1-5; D not certain. Germline V gene sequence: CDR1 ENHRY, CDR2 SYGVKD. The V and J ends lost 2 bases and 4 bases respectively, with 3 bases between them. The CDR3 extends over 12 amino acids.